These 7 T cell receptor beta chains share one sample of origin, sequenced in a study of T cell clonality in common variable immunodeficiency. Study-wide findings and caveats: In common variable immunodeficiency, TCR beta chains reportedly carried fewer deletions and N-nucleotide insertions.

Using immunoSEQ multiplex PCR, the repertoire was profiled, and TCRdb retains in-frame clones only, with some absent. This sample has roughly 29,000 clones, each found more than once. Their recognized antigens are unknown. Sequences were obtained from peripheral blood mononuclear cells. The receptors here all came from a human donor with common variable immunodeficiency.

This clone showed up many times. The read halts 3 residues ahead of the CDR3 end, with the missing end drawn from the germline J gene. This sequence joins TRBV4-1 and TRBJ2-1, with unresolved D. V dropped 0 bases and J dropped 0 bases, with 6 bases sitting between them. Germline assignment: CDR1 MGHRA and CDR2 YSYEKL. The CDR3 consists of 15 residues. The sequenced part of the CDR3 DNA is TGCGCCAGCAGCCAAGAGACTTCCTCCTACAATGAG. Translated: CASSQETSSYNE. The full-length CDR3 reads as CASSQETSSYNEQFF.

To note about this clone: The read ends 3 residues shy of where the CDR3 ends; the end is completed using the germline J gene. This chain connects TRBV6-2 or TRBV6-3 to TRBJ2-3; 10 nucleotides align to TRBD2. Per germline, CDR1 MNHEY and CDR2 SVGEGT. This CDR3 has 16 residues. J lost 2 bases, V lost 2 bases, and 4 bases had no gene match. The CDR3 loop reads CASSYPGTSVTDTQYF. The CDR3 DNA, read in part, is TGTGCCAGCAGTTACCCTGGGACTAGCGTCACAGATACG.

In its sample, this clone was seen many times. The CDR3 goes on 3 residues after the read ends, and that part is filled in from the germline J gene. The chain is built from TRBV19 and TRBJ1-2, with 8 bases fitting TRBD1. CDR1 is LNHDA, CDR2 SQIVND, per germline (reference sequence). Losses at the gene ends were 6 bases for V and 5 bases for J; bases not matched to a gene: 5. This CDR3 comprises 13 residues. The CDR3 here is CASRSGQGYGYTF. Incomplete CDR3 DNA: TGTGCCAGTAGGAGTGGACAGGGATATGGC.

This clone was picked up a small number of times. The read ends 3 residues shy of where the CDR3 ends; the end is completed using the germline J gene. The V gene is TRBV7-9, the J gene TRBJ2-5, with 7 bases lining up with TRBD1. The CDR3 length is 15 residues. V gave up 5 bases and J gave up 1 base; unmatched junction bases: 7. Germline V gene sequence: CDR1 SEHNR, CDR2 FQNEAQ (reference sequence). CDR3 DNA (partial): TGTGCCAGCAGCCTAAGGGGGCCCTTCCAAGAGACC. Translating gives CASSLRGPFQET. The full CDR3 protein reads CASSLRGPFQETQYF.

As for this clone: The read falls 3 residues short of the CDR3 end, and the missing part is taken from the germline J gene. The chain carries TRBV2 and TRBJ1-4; 10 nucleotides agree with TRBD1. The CDR3 length is 14 residues. From germline, CDR1 is SNHLY and CDR2 FYNNEI. V was clipped by 5 bases and J by 8 bases; unmatched bases: 5. Incomplete CDR3 DNA: TGTGCCAGCAGTCGGGACAGGGGCCACGAAAAA. It codes for CASSRDRGHEK. In full, the CDR3 is CASSRDRGHEKLFF.

On this clone itself: The read ends 3 residues before the CDR3 terminus; that terminus is restored from the germline J gene. The V gene is TRBV7-8, the J gene TRBJ1-4; 7 bases are a match to TRBD1. Germline V lookup: CDR1 SGHVS, CDR2 FQNEAQ. V was clipped by 2 bases and J by 3 bases; unmatched bases: 9. CDR3 length: 17 amino acids. The sequenced part of the CDR3 DNA is TGTGCCAGCAGCTTAAGTTTTGCCGGGACAGCTAATGAAAAA. Its translation: CASSLSFAGTANEK. The full CDR3 protein is CASSLSFAGTANEKLFF.

This clone was seen ten or more times. The CDR3 is cut off 3 residues early in the read; its end comes from the germline J gene. This chain links TRBV20-1 with TRBJ1-5, with D possibly being TRBD1 (5 bases). CDR3 length equals 13 residues. The germline gives CDR1 DFQATT, CDR2 SNEGSKA (reference sequence). The V end was cut by 3 bases, the J end by 4 bases, with 10 bases between. The part of the CDR3 DNA that was read is TGCAGTGCTAGTAGCAGGGAAAATCAGCCC. It translates to CSASSRENQP. The CDR3, in full, reads CSASSRENQPQHF.